The 21 T cell receptor beta chains below were found in one sample sequenced in a study of blood T cells in healthy people across ages. With a J-beta primer mix and a sample-barcoded 5' primer, a second PCR ran roughly 6 to 11 cycles. TCRdb re-analysed the 5' RACE reads in MiXCR, keeping a single row per CDR3 protein. The sample shows around 1.7 million distinct CDR3 sequences, 28% of them seen only once. Sequencing input: blood. These receptors all stem from a woman in her 30s in good health.

The chain is built from TRBV5-6 and TRBJ1-5, with D hard to call. The CDR3 consists of 15 residues. Germline V lookup: CDR1 SGHDT, CDR2 YYEEEE. Trimming pared 4 bases from V and 3 bases from J, leaving 14 bases between. The CDR3 here is CASSGPARINQPQHF. DNA for the CDR3: TGTGCCAGCAGCGGCCCGGCCAGGATCAATCAGCCCCAGCATTTT.

This clonotype showed up many times. V usage is TRBV18 and J usage is TRBJ2-1; perhaps TRBD2 as D (6 bases). Germline CDR1 KGHSH, CDR2 LQKENI. V dropped 5 bases and J dropped 9 bases, with 14 bases sitting between them. The CDR3 contains 13 residues. The CDR3 loop is CASSSSRETEQFF. DNA for the CDR3: TGTGCCAGCTCATCTTCACGGGAGACTGAGCAGTTCTTC.

The chain employs TRBV7-6 and TRBJ2-5, with no clear D. The CDR3 covers 15 residues. Germline V gives CDR1 SGHVS, CDR2 FNYEAQ. The ends were cut back, 5 bases at V and 5 bases at J, with 18 bases in the middle. CDR3 sequence: CASSLRWTSGETQYF. CDR3 DNA: TGTGCCAGCAGCCTAAGATGGACCTCCGGGGAGACCCAGTACTTC.

With regard to this clonotype: A much more abundant neighbour one base away suggests this may be a read error. The chain couples TRBV3-1 to TRBJ2-5, with a possible D match to TRBD2 (5 bases). V lost 3 bases to trimming and J lost 3 bases, with 11 bases between them. Germline values: CDR1 LGHDT, CDR2 YNNKEL (reference sequence). The CDR3 spans 14 residues. In nucleotides, the CDR3 is TGTGCCAGCAGCCATTGGGCGGGCGAAGAGACCCAGTACTTC. Its protein product is CASSHWAGEETQYF.

This clonotype occurred a few times. The rearrangement links TRBV4-3 to TRBJ2-3; 8 bases are shared with TRBD2. Losses at the gene ends were 2 bases for V and 1 base for J; bases not matched to a gene: 2. CDR3 size: 15 residues. CDR1 and CDR2 (germline): LGHNA, YSLEER. CDR3 amino acids: CASSQKTSGTDTQYF. The CDR3 DNA follows: TGCGCCAGCAGCCAAAAGACTAGCGGCACAGATACGCAGTATTTT.

This clonotype was seen ten or more times. The chain employs TRBV5-1 and TRBJ2-7; perhaps TRBD1 as D (6 bases). Trimming took 4 bases from V and 5 from J, leaving 10 bases between them. This CDR3 region has 12 residues. Germline CDR1 SGHRS, CDR2 YFSETQ. CDR3 in DNA: TGCGCCAGCAGCCCCCACAGGGACGAGCAGTACTTC. Encoded protein: CASSPHRDEQYF.

The chain employs TRBV6-5 and TRBJ2-3, with D unclear. V was trimmed by 6 bases and J by 7 bases, leaving 11 bases between them. The CDR3 is 12 amino acids. Germline V lookup: CDR1 MNHEY, CDR2 SVGAGI. In DNA form, the CDR3 reads TGTGCCAGCAGAGACCTCATCAATACGCAGTATTTT. Protein: CASRDLINTQYF.

This clonotype was observed a handful of times. The V and J genes are TRBV20-1 and TRBJ2-1; unclear D gene. Germline V gene sequence: CDR1 DFQATT, CDR2 SNEGSKA (reference sequence). Trimming pared 7 bases from V and 8 bases from J, leaving 12 bases between. The CDR3 contains 11 residues. The CDR3 region has the DNA TGCAGTGTCCCAGGTAACCATGAGCAGTTCTTC. This sequence encodes CSVPGNHEQFF.

The chain joins TRBV4-1 to TRBJ2-6; D remains unclear. The length of the CDR3 is 17 residues. Trimming shortened V by 3 bases and J by 6 bases, and 18 bases separated the two germline ends. Germline CDR1 reads MGHRA; CDR2 reads YSYEKL. The CDR3 nucleotides read TGCGCCAGCAGCCACCGCGGACGGGCATCGGAGGCCAACGTCCTGACTTTC. Amino acid sequence: CASSHRGRASEANVLTF.

The chain uses TRBV24-1 and TRBJ2-3; unclear D gene. The germline V and J ends were trimmed by 0 bases and 7 bases, with 7 bases remaining between them. Germline V gene sequence: CDR1 KGHDR, CDR2 SFDVKD. CDR3 size: 13 residues. CDR3: CATSDLLSNTQYF. CDR3 DNA: TGTGCCACCAGTGATTTGCTCTCAAATACGCAGTATTTT.

The V call is TRBV7-2, the J call TRBJ2-2, with D perhaps TRBD2 (6 bases). With 4 bases removed from V and 4 bases from J, the gap between germline ends came to 13 bases. Germline-derived CDR1 and CDR2 are SGHTA and FQGNSA. The CDR3 is 15 amino acids. The CDR3 DNA reads TGTGCCAGCAGCTCGCGGGGTTCGGTCACCGGGGAGCTGTTTTTT. It yields the protein CASSSRGSVTGELFF.

This rearrangement joins TRBV7-9 to TRBJ1-1, with D unclear. The CDR3 loop spans 14 amino acids. V lost 3 bases, J lost 3 bases, and 11 bases lay in between. The germline gives CDR1 SEHNR, CDR2 FQNEAQ (reference sequence). CDR3 nucleotide sequence: TGTGCCAGCAGCTTGGAAGGGAGGCACACTGAAGCTTTCTTT. Translated, it gives CASSLEGRHTEAFF.

The V call is TRBV5-1, the J call TRBJ2-3; D possibly uses TRBD1 or TRBD2 (5 bases each). Germline V gene sequence: CDR1 SGHRS, CDR2 YFSETQ. This CDR3 has 15 amino acids. The V and J ends lost 3 bases and 1 base respectively, with 12 bases between them. The CDR3 DNA follows: TGCGCCAGCAGCTGGGGCGGGCAGGGCACAGATACGCAGTATTTT. Its translation: CASSWGGQGTDTQYF. Using reference TRBV5-1 and TRBJ2-3 for the parts outside the CDR3, the full variable domain is KAGVTQTPRYLIKTRGQQVTLSCSPISGHRSVSWYQQTPGQGLQFLFEYFSETQRNKGNFPGRFSGRQFSNSRSEMNVSTLELGDSALYLCASSWGGQGTDTQYFGPGTRLTVL.

This clonotype was observed many times. This chain links TRBV6-4 with TRBJ2-3; 11 bases match TRBD2. Trimming removed 2 bases from V and 2 bases from J; junction bases left unmatched: 3. The germline V gene has CDR1 MRHNA and CDR2 SNTAGT. The CDR3 sequence is 16 residues long. DNA for the CDR3: TGTGCCAGCAGTGACGCGACTAGCGGGGACACAGATACGCAGTATTTT. Residues: CASSDATSGDTDTQYF.

The sample holds a few counts of this clonotype. CDR3 in DNA: TGTGCCAGCAGCCCCCTAGAGGCGGTGTACGAGCAGTACTTC. It specifies CASSPLEAVYEQYF. The chain employs TRBV3-1 and TRBJ2-7; no clear D. Germline CDR1 and CDR2: LGHDT and YNNKEL (reference sequence). This CDR3 contains 14 residues. Deletions cut 4 bases from V and 4 bases from J, with 14 bases between.

This clonotype occurred many times. This chain connects TRBV7-9 to TRBJ2-7; D might be TRBD2 (5 bases). Germline V CDR1 and CDR2: SEHNR, FQNEAQ (reference sequence). This CDR3 has 12 amino acids. With 11 bases removed from V and 6 bases from J, the gap between germline ends came to 17 bases. CDR3 region: CAVRDSPSEQYF. The CDR3 DNA is TGTGCCGTACGGGATAGCCCCAGCGAGCAGTACTTC.

The chain combines TRBV30 with TRBJ1-2; D possibly corresponds to TRBD1 (5 bases). The germline gives CDR1 GTSNPN, CDR2 SVGIG (reference sequence). CDR3 size: 12 residues. Trimming pared 3 bases from V and 4 bases from J, leaving 9 bases between. The CDR3 DNA follows: TGTGCCTGGAGGGATGGGGGCTATGGCTACACCTTC. Protein sequence: CAWRDGGYGYTF. The complete variable domain, with remaining parts taken from reference TRBV30 and TRBJ1-2, reads SQTIHQWPATLVQPVGSPLSLECTVEGTSNPNLYWYRQAAGRGLQLLFYSVGIGQISSEVPQNLSASRPQDRQFILSSKKLLLSDSGFYLCAWRDGGYGYTFGSGTRLTVV.

The sample holds many counts of this clonotype. The V gene is TRBV7-6, the J gene TRBJ2-3; possible D gene TRBD1, 6 bases. The germline V and J ends were trimmed by 5 bases and 2 bases, with 17 bases remaining between them. The CDR3 is 16 amino acids. The germline gives CDR1 SGHVS, CDR2 FNYEAQ. In DNA form, the CDR3 reads TGTGCCAGCAGCCCAGTTTTCGGACAGTACACAGATACGCAGTATTTT. Its translation is CASSPVFGQYTDTQYF.

This chain uses TRBV7-6 with TRBJ1-5; no firm D call. Trimming took off 1 base at V and 6 bases at J, with 10 bases between the two ends. CDR1 is SGHVS and CDR2 is FNYEAQ in the germline V gene. This CDR3 has 14 amino acids. DNA of the CDR3: TGTGCCAGCAGCTTAGACGAACCGAGTCAGCCCCAGCATTTT. Translation: CASSLDEPSQPQHF.

This clonotype has more than one count but fewer than ten. V gene TRBV18 combines with J gene TRBJ2-6, with 7 nucleotides matching TRBD1. V shed 2 bases, J shed 0 bases, and the junction held 7 bases outside the gene matches. There are 18 residues in the CDR3. Germline V gene sequence: CDR1 KGHSH, CDR2 LQKENI. CDR3 sequence reads: CASSPFRTGYSGANVLTF. The DNA for the CDR3 is TGTGCCAGCTCACCATTCAGGACAGGATACTCTGGGGCCAACGTCCTGACTTTC.

The chain uses TRBV29-1 and TRBJ1-1, with a weak D call TRBD1 (5 bases). Germline loops: CDR1 SQVTM, CDR2 ANQGSEA. V was pared by 6 bases and J by 6 bases, with 14 bases between. CDR3 length: 12 residues. In DNA, the CDR3 is TGCAGCGTCCACTGGCAGGGCGCTGAAGCTTTCTTT. Its translation: CSVHWQGAEAFF.